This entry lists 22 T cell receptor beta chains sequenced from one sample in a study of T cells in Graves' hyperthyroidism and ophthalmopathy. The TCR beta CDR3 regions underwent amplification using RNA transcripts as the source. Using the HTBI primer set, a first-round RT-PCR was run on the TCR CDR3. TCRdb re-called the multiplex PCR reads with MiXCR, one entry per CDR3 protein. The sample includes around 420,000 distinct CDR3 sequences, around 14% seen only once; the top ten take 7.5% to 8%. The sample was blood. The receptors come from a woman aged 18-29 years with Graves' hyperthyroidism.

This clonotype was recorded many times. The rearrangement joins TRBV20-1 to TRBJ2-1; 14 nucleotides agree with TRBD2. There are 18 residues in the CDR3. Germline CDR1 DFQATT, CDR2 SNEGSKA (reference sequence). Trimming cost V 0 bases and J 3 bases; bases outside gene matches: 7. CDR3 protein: CSARDPGTSGGRYNEQFF. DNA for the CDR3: TGCAGTGCTAGAGATCCTGGGACTAGCGGGGGCCGCTACAATGAGCAGTTCTTC.

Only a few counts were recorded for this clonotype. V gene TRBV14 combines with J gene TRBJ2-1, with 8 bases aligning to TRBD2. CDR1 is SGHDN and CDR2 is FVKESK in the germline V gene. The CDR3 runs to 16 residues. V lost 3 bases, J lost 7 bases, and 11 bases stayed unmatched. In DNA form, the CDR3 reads TGTGCCAGCAGCCAGTCGGGAGGGCCTTCATTTAATGAGCAGTTCTTC. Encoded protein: CASSQSGGPSFNEQFF.

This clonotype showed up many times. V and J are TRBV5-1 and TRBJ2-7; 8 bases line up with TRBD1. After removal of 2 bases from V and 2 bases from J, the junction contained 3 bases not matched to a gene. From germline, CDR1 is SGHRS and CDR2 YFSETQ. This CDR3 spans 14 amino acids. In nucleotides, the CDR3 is TGCGCCAGCAGCTTTAGACAGGGGACCTACGAGCAGTACTTC. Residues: CASSFRQGTYEQYF.

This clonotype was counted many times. The CDR3 DNA is TGTGCCAGCAGTCCGTGGAAAGGGAAACAGCCCCAGCATTTT. This codes for CASSPWKGKQPQHF. J is TRBJ1-5 and V is TRBV2; no reliable D call. The V gene's germline CDR1 is SNHLY and CDR2 FYNNEI. The CDR3 runs to 14 residues. The ends were cut back, 5 bases at V and 7 bases at J, with 15 bases in the middle.

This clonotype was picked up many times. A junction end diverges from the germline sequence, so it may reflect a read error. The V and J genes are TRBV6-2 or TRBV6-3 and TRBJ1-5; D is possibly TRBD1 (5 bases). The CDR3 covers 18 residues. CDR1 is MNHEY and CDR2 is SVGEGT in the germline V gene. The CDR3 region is CASSDPGRLPYSNQPQQF. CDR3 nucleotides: TGTGCCAGCAGTGATCCGGGACGGTTACCGTATAGCAATCAGCCCCAGCAATTT.

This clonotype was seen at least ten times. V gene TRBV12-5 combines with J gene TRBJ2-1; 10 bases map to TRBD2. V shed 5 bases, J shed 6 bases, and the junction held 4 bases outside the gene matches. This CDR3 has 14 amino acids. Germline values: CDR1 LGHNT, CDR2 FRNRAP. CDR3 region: CASGIAGGRNEQFF. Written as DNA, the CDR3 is TGTGCTAGTGGTATAGCGGGAGGACGCAATGAGCAGTTCTTC.

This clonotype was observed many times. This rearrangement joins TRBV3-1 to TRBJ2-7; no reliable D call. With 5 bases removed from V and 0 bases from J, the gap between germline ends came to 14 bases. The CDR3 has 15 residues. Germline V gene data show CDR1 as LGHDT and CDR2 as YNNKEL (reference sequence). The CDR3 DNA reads TGTGCCAGCAGCTCAACGGGCTACAACTCCTACGAGCAGTACTTC. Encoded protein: CASSSTGYNSYEQYF.

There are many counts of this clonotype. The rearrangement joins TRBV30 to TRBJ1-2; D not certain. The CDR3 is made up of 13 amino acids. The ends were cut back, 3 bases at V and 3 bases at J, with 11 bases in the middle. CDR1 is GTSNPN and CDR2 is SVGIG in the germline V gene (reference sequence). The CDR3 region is CAWSRQGHYGYTF. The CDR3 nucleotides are TGTGCCTGGAGCCGACAAGGCCACTATGGCTACACCTTC.

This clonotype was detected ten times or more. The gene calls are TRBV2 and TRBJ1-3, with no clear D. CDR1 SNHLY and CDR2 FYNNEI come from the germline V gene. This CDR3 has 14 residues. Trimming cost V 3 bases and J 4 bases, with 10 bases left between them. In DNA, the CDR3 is TGTGCCAGCAGTGAGTACAGAATAGGAAACACCATATATTTT. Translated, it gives CASSEYRIGNTIYF.

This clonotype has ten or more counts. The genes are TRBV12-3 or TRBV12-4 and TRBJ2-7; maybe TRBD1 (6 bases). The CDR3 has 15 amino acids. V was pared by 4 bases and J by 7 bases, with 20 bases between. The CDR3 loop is CASSWAGTRSGEQYF. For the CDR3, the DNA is TGTGCCAGCAGTTGGGCCGGGACAAGGAGTGGGGAGCAGTACTTC.

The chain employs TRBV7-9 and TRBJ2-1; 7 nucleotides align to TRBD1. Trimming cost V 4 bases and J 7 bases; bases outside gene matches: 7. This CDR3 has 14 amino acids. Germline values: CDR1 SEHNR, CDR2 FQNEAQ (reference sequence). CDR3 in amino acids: CASSSHRGRNEQFF. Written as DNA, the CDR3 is TGTGCCAGCAGCTCCCACAGGGGACGGAATGAGCAGTTCTTC.

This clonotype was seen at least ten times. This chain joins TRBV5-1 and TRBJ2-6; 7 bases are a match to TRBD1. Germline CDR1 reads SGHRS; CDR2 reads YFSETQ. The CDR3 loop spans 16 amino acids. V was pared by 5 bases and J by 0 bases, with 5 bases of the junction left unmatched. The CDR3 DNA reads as TGCGCCAGCAGTGGACAGGCCTACTCTGGGGCCAACGTCCTGACTTTC. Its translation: CASSGQAYSGANVLTF.

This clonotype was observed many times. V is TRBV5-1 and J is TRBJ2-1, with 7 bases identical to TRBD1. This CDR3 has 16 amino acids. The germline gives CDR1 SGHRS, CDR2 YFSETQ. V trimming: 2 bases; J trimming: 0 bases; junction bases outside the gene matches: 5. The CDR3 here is CASSFRQGSSYNEQFF. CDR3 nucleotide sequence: TGCGCCAGCAGCTTCAGACAGGGTAGCTCCTACAATGAGCAGTTCTTC.

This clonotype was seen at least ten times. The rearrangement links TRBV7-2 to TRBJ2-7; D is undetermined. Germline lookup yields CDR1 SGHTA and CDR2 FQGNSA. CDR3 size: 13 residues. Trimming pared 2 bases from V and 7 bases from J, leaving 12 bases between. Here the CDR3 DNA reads TGTGCCAGCAGCTTACACGGCCCTGGGGAGCAGTACTTC. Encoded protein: CASSLHGPGEQYF.

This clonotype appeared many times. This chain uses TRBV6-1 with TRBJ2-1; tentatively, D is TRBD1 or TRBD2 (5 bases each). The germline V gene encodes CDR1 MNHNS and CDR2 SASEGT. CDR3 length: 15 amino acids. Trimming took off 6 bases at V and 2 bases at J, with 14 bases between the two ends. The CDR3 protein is CASRASGGTYNEQFF. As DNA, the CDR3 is TGTGCCAGCAGAGCCTCTGGGGGAACCTACAATGAGCAGTTCTTC.

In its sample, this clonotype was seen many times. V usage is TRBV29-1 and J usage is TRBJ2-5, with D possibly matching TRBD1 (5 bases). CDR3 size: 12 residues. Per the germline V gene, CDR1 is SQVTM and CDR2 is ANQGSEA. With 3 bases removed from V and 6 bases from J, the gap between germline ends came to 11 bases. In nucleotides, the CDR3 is TGCAGCGTTGAGAGGCAGGGAAAGACCCAGTACTTC. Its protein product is CSVERQGKTQYF.

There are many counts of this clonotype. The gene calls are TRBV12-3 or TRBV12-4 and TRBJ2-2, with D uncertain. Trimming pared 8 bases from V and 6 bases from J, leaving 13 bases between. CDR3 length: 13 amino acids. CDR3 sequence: CASRPVRSGELFF. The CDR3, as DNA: TGTGCCAGCCGCCCTGTGAGGTCCGGGGAGCTGTTTTTT.

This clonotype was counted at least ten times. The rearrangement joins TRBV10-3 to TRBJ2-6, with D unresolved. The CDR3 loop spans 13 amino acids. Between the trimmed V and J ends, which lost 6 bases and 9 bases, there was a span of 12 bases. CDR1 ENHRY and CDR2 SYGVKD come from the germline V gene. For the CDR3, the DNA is TGTGCCATCAGGGAAAGGGATAGCAACGTCCTGACTTTC. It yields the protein CAIRERDSNVLTF.

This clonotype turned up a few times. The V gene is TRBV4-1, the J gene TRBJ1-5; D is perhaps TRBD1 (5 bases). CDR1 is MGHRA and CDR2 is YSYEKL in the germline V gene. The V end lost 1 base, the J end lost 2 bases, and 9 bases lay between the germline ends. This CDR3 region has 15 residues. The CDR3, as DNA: TGCGCCAGCAGCCAAGTAGGGGCCGGCAATCAGCCCCAGCATTTT. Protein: CASSQVGAGNQPQHF.

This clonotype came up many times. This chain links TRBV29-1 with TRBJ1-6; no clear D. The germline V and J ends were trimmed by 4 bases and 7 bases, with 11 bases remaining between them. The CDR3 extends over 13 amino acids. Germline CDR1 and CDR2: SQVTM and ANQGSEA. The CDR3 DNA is TGCAGCGTTGGGACGGCGAAGAATTCACCCCTCCACTTT. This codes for CSVGTAKNSPLHF.

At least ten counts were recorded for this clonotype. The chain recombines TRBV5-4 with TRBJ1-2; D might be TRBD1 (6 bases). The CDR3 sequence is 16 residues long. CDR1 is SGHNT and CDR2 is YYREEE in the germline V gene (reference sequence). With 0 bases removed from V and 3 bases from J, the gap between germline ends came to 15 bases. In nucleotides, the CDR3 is TGTGCCAGCAGCTTGGCCGGGGCAGGGGCGGACTATGGCTACACCTTC. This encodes CASSLAGAGADYGYTF.

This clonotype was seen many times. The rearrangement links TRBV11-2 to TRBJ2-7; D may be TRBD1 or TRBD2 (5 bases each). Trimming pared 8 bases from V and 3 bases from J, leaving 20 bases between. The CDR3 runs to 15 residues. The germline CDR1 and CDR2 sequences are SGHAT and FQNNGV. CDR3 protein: CASLDVPGSRYEQYF. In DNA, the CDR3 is TGTGCCAGCCTAGACGTCCCAGGGAGTCGCTACGAGCAGTACTTC.